The entry below gives a single T cell receptor beta chain sequence along with its context. Its target is not known. Germline CDR1 is MNHEY and CDR2 is SVGAGI. The V end was cut by 4 bases, the J end by 6 bases, with 5 bases between. This CDR3 has 11 amino acids. This specimen belongs to a study of graft-versus-host responses after intestinal transplantation. Study outcomes and limitations: GvH clones were found in recipient marrow; some appeared first in ileum or blood.

The table came from immunoSEQ multiplex PCR; TCRdb's copy has only in-frame clones and leaves some out. The table shows more than 65,000 clones, with approximately 84% occurring only once. The sample in question was unstimulated CD4+ T cells sorted from spleen or lymph node cells, obtained before transplant. The chain joins TRBV6-5 to TRBJ2-3; the D is unclear. The clonotype comes from a human donor who was the organ donor for an intestinal transplant. The chain's CDR3 is CASSSTDTQYF. The CDR3 coding sequence is TGTGCCAGCAGTTCGACTGATACGCAGTATTTT.